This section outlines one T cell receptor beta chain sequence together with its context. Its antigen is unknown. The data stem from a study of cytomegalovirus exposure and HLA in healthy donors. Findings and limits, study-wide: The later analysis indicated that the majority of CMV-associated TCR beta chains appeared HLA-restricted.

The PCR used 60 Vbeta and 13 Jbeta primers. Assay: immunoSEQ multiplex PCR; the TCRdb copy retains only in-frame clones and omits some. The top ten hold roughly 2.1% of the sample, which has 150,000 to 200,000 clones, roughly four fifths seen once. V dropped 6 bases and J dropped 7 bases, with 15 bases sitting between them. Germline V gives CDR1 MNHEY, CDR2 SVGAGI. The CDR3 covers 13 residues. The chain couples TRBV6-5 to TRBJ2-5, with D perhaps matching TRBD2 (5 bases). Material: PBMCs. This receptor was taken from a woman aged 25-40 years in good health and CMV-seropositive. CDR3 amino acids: CASRPDWLGTQYF. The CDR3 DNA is TGTGCCAGCAGGCCGGACTGGCTGGGGACCCAGTACTTC.